The rows below give T cell receptor beta chains drawn from one sample of a study of Graves' ophthalmopathy and Graves' hyperthyroidism. One entry per CDR3 protein, called by TCRdb with MiXCR from the multiplex PCR reads. The sample carries 200,000 to 250,000 distinct CDR3 sequences, 25% to 35% recorded once. Specimen: peripheral blood. The receptors come from a man aged 45-65 years with Graves' ophthalmopathy. CDR3s include the opening cysteine and the closing phenylalanine or tryptophan. Each record gives: J gene, clone size, D gene, V gene, CDR3 DNA, CDR3 protein. The D gene is left open where the match is weak. Only part of the rows carry a size: once, few, many, or a class if the clone is expanded.

TRBJ2-4,many,TRBD1,TRBV6-5,TGTGCCAGCAGCCCCCCCCGGGACAGGGACATTCAGTACTTC,CASSPPRDRDIQYF
TRBJ1-2,many,NA,TRBV19,TGTGCCAGTAGCTCGACTGGCCGCTACACCTTC,CASSSTGRYTF
TRBJ2-7,NA,NA,TRBV11-3,TGTGCCAGCAGCTTGTCGTGGGGGGTTTCCTACGAGCAGTACTTC,CASSLSWGVSYEQYF
TRBJ2-7,many,NA,TRBV6-5,TGTGCCAGCAGTTACAGGGCAGAGCAGTACTTC,CASSYRAEQYF
TRBJ1-5,many,TRBD1,TRBV6-2/TRBV6-3,TGTGCCAGCAGTTCCCTCCAGGGGGTCAATCAGCCCCAGCATTTT,CASSSLQGVNQPQHF
TRBJ2-4,many,TRBD2,TRBV20-1,TGCAGTGCTACGGGAGGGACTTTAGCCAAAAACATTCAGTACTTC,CSATGGTLAKNIQYF
TRBJ2-7,many,TRBD2,TRBV29-1,TGCAGCGTCAGCGGGGTTTTACTAGCGGGAGGTCGGCGGAGGAACTACGAGCAGTACTTC,CSVSGVLLAGGRRRNYEQYF
TRBJ2-5,many,NA,TRBV28,TGTGCCAGCAGCCTTCTGGGGGGGCGGGAGACCCAGTACTTC,CASSLLGGRETQYF
TRBJ2-7,many,TRBD1,TRBV20-1,TGCAGTGCTAGAGGGGAGGGGACAGGGGCCTACGAGCAGTACTTC,CSARGEGTGAYEQYF
TRBJ1-2,many,NA,TRBV28,TGTGCCAGCAGTTTGCTGGGGGCCCTGGGCTACACCTTC,CASSLLGALGYTF
TRBJ2-3,many,NA,TRBV12-3/TRBV12-4,TGTGCCAGCAGGCTGACGGGGAATGAGGATACGCAGTATTTT,CASRLTGNEDTQYF
TRBJ2-7,many,TRBD2,TRBV5-1,TGCGCCAGCAGCTTGGAACTAGCGGGATCCTACGAGCAGTACTTC,CASSLELAGSYEQYF
TRBJ2-4,many,NA,TRBV19,TGTGCCAGTAAGGGAGCTCTAGCCAAAAACATTCAGTACTTC,CASKGALAKNIQYF
TRBJ2-2,many,NA,TRBV6-1,TGTGCCAGCAGTGAAGTACAGGGCGGAACCGGGGAGCTGTTTTTT,CASSEVQGGTGELFF
TRBJ2-7,few,NA,TRBV15,TGTGCCACCAGCAGAGGGGGGGATAGCTACGAGCAGTACTTC,CATSRGGDSYEQYF
TRBJ2-5,many,TRBD2,TRBV12-3/TRBV12-4,TGTGCCAGCGACCTACTAGCGGGATTGGAGACCCAGTACTTC,CASDLLAGLETQYF
TRBJ2-7,many,NA,TRBV19,TGTGCCAGTAGCCAAGGGGACGGAGATTCCTACGAGCAGTACTTC,CASSQGDGDSYEQYF
TRBJ1-2,NA,NA,TRBV28,TGTGCCAGCAGTTTACCTACCCCTTATGGCTACACCTTC,CASSLPTPYGYTF
TRBJ2-7,many,TRBD1,TRBV19,TGTGCCAGTAGTGAGTGGACAGGGGCCTACGAGCAGTACTTC,CASSEWTGAYEQYF
TRBJ2-5,NA,TRBD1,TRBV6-2/TRBV6-3,TGTGCCCGAACGACAGGGGGCAAGACCCAGTACTTC,CARTTGGKTQYF
TRBJ2-7,NA,NA,TRBV7-8,TGTGCCAGCAGCTTAATGGTGAGCTCCTACGAGCAGTACTTC,CASSLMVSSYEQYF
TRBJ2-7,many,NA,TRBV7-2,TGTGCCAGCAGCTTAACCCGCAATAGAGGATACGAGCAGTACTTC,CASSLTRNRGYEQYF